Presented here are 8 T cell receptor beta chains from one specimen sequenced in a study of OX40 agonist ivuxolimab in advanced cancers. Generated by immunoSEQ multiplex PCR, the TCRdb table keeps only in-frame clones and is missing some. The sample has 35,000 to 45,000 clones, 91% seen once. The sequencing here drew on CD4+ or CD8+ T cells sorted from blood, taken in a trial of the OX40 agonist ivuxolimab. The receptor source for this set is an adult with an advanced solid tumor such as melanoma, head and neck, liver or kidney cancer.

For the CDR3, the DNA is TGTGCCAGCAGCACGTCTTTCTCCTACAATGAGCAGTTCTTC. It specifies CASSTSFSYNEQFF. V gene TRBV27 combines with J gene TRBJ2-1; D is undetermined. Trimming pared 6 bases from V and 0 bases from J, leaving 9 bases between. The CDR3 has 14 amino acids. Per germline, CDR1 MNHEY and CDR2 SMNVEV (reference sequence).

The rearrangement joins TRBV6-6 to TRBJ1-1, with D possibly matching TRBD1 (5 bases). CDR1 and CDR2 from the germline V gene are MNHNY and SVGAGI (reference sequence). The CDR3 contains 13 residues. The germline V and J ends were trimmed by 2 bases and 8 bases, with 12 bases remaining between them. The CDR3 is CASSYIGGIEAFF. CDR3 coding DNA: TGTGCCAGCAGTTACATTGGGGGGATAGAAGCTTTCTTT.

The chain employs TRBV7-2 and TRBJ2-5; 8 bases map to TRBD1. Germline V gene lookup returns CDR1 SGHTA and CDR2 FQGNSA. CDR3 size: 15 residues. With 5 bases clipped from V and 0 bases from J, the junction kept 5 bases outside the gene matches. The CDR3 bases are TGTGCCAGCAGCCGGACAGGGTATGACCAAGAGACCCAGTACTTC. It is translated as CASSRTGYDQETQYF.

The chain is built from TRBV2 and TRBJ1-2; TRBD1 might be the D (5 bases). The CDR3 runs to 12 residues. Trimming stripped 11 bases from V and 8 bases from J, with 18 bases between. Germline V lookup: CDR1 SNHLY, CDR2 FYNNEI. The CDR3 sequence is CAASQGSEGYTF. The CDR3 bases are TGTGCCGCAAGTCAGGGAAGCGAGGGCTACACCTTC.

V is TRBV7-8 and J is TRBJ2-2; 8 nucleotides match TRBD2. Germline assignment: CDR1 SGHVS and CDR2 FQNEAQ. The CDR3 sequence is 16 residues long. Trimming removed 5 bases from V and 0 bases from J; junction bases left unmatched: 5. Written as DNA, the CDR3 is TGTGCCAGCAGCCGCAGAGCGGGAGCGAACACCGGGGAGCTGTTTTTT. This encodes CASSRRAGANTGELFF.

This clone has a handful of counts. The gene calls are TRBV11-2 and TRBJ1-1; D gene unclear. V shed 0 bases and J shed 5 bases, with 1 base lying between them. The CDR3 is 11 amino acids. The germline gives CDR1 SGHAT, CDR2 FQNNGV. The CDR3 protein is CASSLETEAFF. The CDR3 DNA is TGTGCCAGCAGCTTAGAAACTGAAGCTTTCTTT.

The CDR3 sequence: CASSLVGPSEQYF. CDR3 in DNA: TGCGCCAGCAGCTTAGTAGGTCCTAGCGAGCAGTACTTC. This rearrangement joins TRBV5-1 to TRBJ2-5; D unclear. The closer fit of TRBJ2-7 to the DNA end suggests the J call may be wrong. The CDR3 consists of 13 residues. CDR1 and CDR2 from the germline V gene are SGHRS and YFSETQ.

The chain recombines TRBV30 with TRBJ2-7; the D is unclear. This CDR3 has 14 residues. Germline CDR1 reads GTSNPN; CDR2 reads SVGIG (reference sequence). Trimming took off 2 bases at V and 0 bases at J, with 11 bases between the two ends. For the CDR3, the DNA is TGTGCCTGGAGTATAGGAAGCAGCTCCTACGAGCAGTACTTC. It codes for CAWSIGSSSYEQYF.